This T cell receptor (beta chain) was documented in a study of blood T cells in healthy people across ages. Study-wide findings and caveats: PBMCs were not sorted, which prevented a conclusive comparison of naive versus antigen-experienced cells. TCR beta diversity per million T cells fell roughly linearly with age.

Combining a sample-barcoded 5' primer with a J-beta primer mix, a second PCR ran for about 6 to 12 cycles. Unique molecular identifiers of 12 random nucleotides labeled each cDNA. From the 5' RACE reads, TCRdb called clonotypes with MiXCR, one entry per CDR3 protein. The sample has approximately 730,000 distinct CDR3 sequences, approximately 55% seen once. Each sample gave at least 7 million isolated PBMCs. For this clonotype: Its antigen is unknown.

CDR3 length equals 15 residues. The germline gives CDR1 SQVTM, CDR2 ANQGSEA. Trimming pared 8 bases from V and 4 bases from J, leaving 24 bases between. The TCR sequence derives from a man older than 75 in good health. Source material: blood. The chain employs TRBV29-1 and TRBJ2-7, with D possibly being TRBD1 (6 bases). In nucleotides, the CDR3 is TGCAGCACGAATCACCCGGACAGCCCGTCGTACGAGCAGTACTTC. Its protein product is CSTNHPDSPSYEQYF.